What follows are 15 T cell receptor beta chains derived from one specimen sequenced in a study of neurological immune-mediated disorders. TCRdb used MiXCR to reprocess the 5' RACE reads, holding one entry per CDR3 protein. The top ten hold 8.5% to 10% of the sample, which has more than 70,000 distinct CDR3 sequences, 10% to 13% seen once. Time point here: longitudinal time-point 1 (baseline). The sample comprised PBMCs. The receptors come from a man younger than 40 in good health.

This clonotype was counted many times. The V gene is TRBV20-1, the J gene TRBJ1-2, with a tentative D call TRBD1 (5 bases). Trimming pared 4 bases from V and 6 bases from J, leaving 9 bases between. The V gene's germline CDR1 is DFQATT and CDR2 SNEGSKA (reference sequence). This CDR3 contains 11 residues. CDR3: CSATRGNGYTF. The CDR3 nucleotides are TGCAGTGCTACGAGGGGTAATGGCTACACCTTC.

There are many counts of this clonotype. The CDR3 bases are TGTGCCAGCAGTTTTAGCGGGAGGGCCATTGAGCAGTTCTTC. This gives the protein CASSFSGRAIEQFF. The chain has TRBV28 and TRBJ2-1, with 11 bases fitting TRBD2. The CDR3 totals 14 residues. V lost 3 bases and J lost 9; bases outside the gene matches: 4. Germline CDR1 MDHEN, CDR2 SYDVKM.

This clonotype was counted between two and nine times. J is TRBJ2-3 and V is TRBV6-1; possibly TRBD1 or TRBD2 for D (5 bases each). CDR3 length: 15 residues. The V end lost 4 bases, the J end lost 0 bases, and 11 bases lay between the germline ends. Germline V gene lookup returns CDR1 MNHNS and CDR2 SASEGT. CDR3 coding DNA: TGTGCCAGCAGTGTGAGGGGCCCTAGCACAGATACGCAGTATTTT. This codes for CASSVRGPSTDTQYF.

The J gene is TRBJ1-1, the V gene TRBV7-8; tentatively, D is TRBD1 (5 bases). Germline values: CDR1 SGHVS, CDR2 FQNEAQ. The CDR3 runs to 14 residues. The V gene lost 3 bases and the J gene lost 5 bases, with 13 bases spanning the gap. In DNA, the CDR3 is TGTGCCAGCAGCTTTAAGGGGTGGGGGACTGAAGCTTTCTTT. As protein: CASSFKGWGTEAFF.

This clonotype has at least ten counts. CDR3 residues: CASSLKGPLYEQYF. The DNA of the CDR3 is TGTGCCAGCAGTTTAAAGGGGCCCCTCTACGAGCAGTACTTC. The chain couples TRBV12-3 or TRBV12-4 to TRBJ2-7, with a tentative D call TRBD1 (5 bases). The germline V and J ends were trimmed by 2 bases and 3 bases, with 11 bases remaining between them. The CDR3 spans 14 residues.

In its sample, this clonotype was seen many times. The CDR3 is CASSLENPRAGELFF. DNA for the CDR3: TGCGCCAGCAGCTTGGAGAACCCGAGGGCCGGGGAGCTGTTTTTT. This chain connects TRBV5-1 to TRBJ2-2; TRBD2 is a possible D gene (5 bases). V lost 0 bases, J lost 6 bases, and 12 bases lay in between. The CDR3 loop spans 15 amino acids. Germline V gene lookup returns CDR1 SGHRS and CDR2 YFSETQ. Full variable domain (rest looked up from reference TRBV5-1 and TRBJ2-2): KAGVTQTPRYLIKTRGQQVTLSCSPISGHRSVSWYQQTPGQGLQFLFEYFSETQRNKGNFPGRFSGRQFSNSRSEMNVSTLELGDSALYLCASSLENPRAGELFFGEGSRLTVL.

In this sample, this clonotype turned up many times. This chain uses TRBV20-1 with TRBJ1-2, with D maybe TRBD1 (6 bases). V was cut by 3 bases and J by 2 bases, with 13 bases left in between. Germline V gene sequence: CDR1 DFQATT, CDR2 SNEGSKA (reference sequence). CDR3 length: 14 amino acids. CDR3 nucleotides: TGCAGTGCTAGGAAGGACAGCCTGAACTATGGCTACACCTTC. As protein: CSARKDSLNYGYTF.

Many counts were recorded for this clonotype. The V call is TRBV7-9, the J call TRBJ2-5; 7 bases align to TRBD1. CDR1 and CDR2 (germline): SEHNR, FQNEAQ (reference sequence). The trim removed 4 bases at V and 5 bases at J, leaving 10 bases unmatched. The CDR3 runs 15 residues. CDR3 nucleotides: TGTGCCAGCAGCTCGCCCCGACAGGGCCGGGAGACCCAGTACTTC. Its protein is CASSSPRQGRETQYF.

This chain uses TRBV5-1 with TRBJ2-1; 12 positions agree with TRBD2. The V and J ends lost 5 bases and 8 bases, in that order; junction bases with no gene match: 5. Germline CDR1 and CDR2: SGHRS and YFSETQ. This CDR3 comprises 14 residues. Here the CDR3 DNA reads TGCGCCAGCAGTAGATCTAGCGGGAGGGATGAGCAGTTCTTC. Translation gives CASSRSSGRDEQFF.

There are many counts of this clonotype. CDR3 bases: TGTGCCAGCAGGATGGCCAACGTCCTGACTTTC. It encodes CASRMANVLTF. This chain links TRBV6-5 with TRBJ2-6; D is ambiguous. The V and J ends lost 6 bases and 6 bases respectively, with 3 bases between them. Germline CDR1 MNHEY, CDR2 SVGAGI. CDR3 length: 11 amino acids.

This clonotype was recorded many times. The rearrangement uses TRBV29-1 and TRBJ2-1, with D possibly matching TRBD2 (7 bases). This CDR3 has 19 amino acids. Deletions cut 8 bases from V and 0 bases from J, with 29 bases between. The V gene's germline CDR1 is SQVTM and CDR2 ANQGSEA. The CDR3 loop is CSFASAFLGGTFSYNEQFF. For the CDR3, the DNA is TGCAGCTTTGCGAGCGCTTTTTTGGGGGGGACATTCTCCTACAATGAGCAGTTCTTC.

This sequence joins TRBV20-1 and TRBJ2-3; 13 bases are a match to TRBD2. The V gene end was trimmed by 6 bases and the J gene end by 6 bases; junction bases not matched to a gene: 12. The V gene's germline CDR1 is DFQATT and CDR2 SNEGSKA (reference sequence). The CDR3 is made up of 16 amino acids. CDR3 in amino acids: CSATPGTSGTGDTQYF. CDR3 coding DNA: TGCAGTGCCACCCCTGGGACTAGCGGGACGGGTGATACGCAGTATTTT.

As to this clonotype: A much larger clone sits a single nucleotide away, making a read error possible. CDR3 nucleotides: TGTGCCAGCAGCCCAAGACTAGCGGTAGACGATACGCAGTATTTT. This codes for CASSPRLAVDDTQYF. V gene TRBV7-8 combines with J gene TRBJ2-3; 9 nucleotides match TRBD2. This CDR3 is 15 amino acids long. Germline CDR1 is SGHVS and CDR2 is FQNEAQ. Trimming at V came to 5 bases and at J to 6 bases, leaving 9 bases not matched to a gene.

This clonotype showed up many times. The rearrangement links TRBV7-7 to TRBJ2-5; D gene uncertain. This CDR3 has 15 amino acids. From germline, CDR1 is SSHAT and CDR2 FNYEAQ (reference sequence). V lost 1 base and J lost 1, with 10 bases in between. The DNA for the CDR3 is TGTGCCAGCAGCTTAGTTGGTGGCGGCCAAGAGACCCAGTACTTC. Its protein product is CASSLVGGGQETQYF.

This clonotype occurred many times. V is TRBV5-5 and J is TRBJ2-1; 10 bases map to TRBD2. This CDR3 contains 17 residues. J lost 8 bases, V lost 1 base, and 12 bases had no gene match. CDR1 SGHKS and CDR2 YYEKEE come from the germline V gene (reference sequence). The CDR3: CASSLLPSSGRIYEQFF. The DNA for the CDR3 is TGTGCCAGCAGCTTGTTGCCTTCTAGCGGGAGAATCTATGAGCAGTTCTTC.